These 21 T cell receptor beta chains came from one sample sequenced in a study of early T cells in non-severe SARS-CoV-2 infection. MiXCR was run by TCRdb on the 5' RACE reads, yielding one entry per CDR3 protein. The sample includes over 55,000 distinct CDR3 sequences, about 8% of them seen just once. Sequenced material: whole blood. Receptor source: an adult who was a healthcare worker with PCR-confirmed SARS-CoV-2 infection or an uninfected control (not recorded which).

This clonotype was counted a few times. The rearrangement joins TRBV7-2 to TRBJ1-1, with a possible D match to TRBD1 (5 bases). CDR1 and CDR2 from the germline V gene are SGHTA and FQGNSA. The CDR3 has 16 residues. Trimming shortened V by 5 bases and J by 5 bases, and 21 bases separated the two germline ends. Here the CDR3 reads CASSTTLGRGGTEAFF. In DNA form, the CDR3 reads TGTGCCAGCAGCACAACGTTGGGACGGGGGGGAACTGAAGCTTTCTTT.

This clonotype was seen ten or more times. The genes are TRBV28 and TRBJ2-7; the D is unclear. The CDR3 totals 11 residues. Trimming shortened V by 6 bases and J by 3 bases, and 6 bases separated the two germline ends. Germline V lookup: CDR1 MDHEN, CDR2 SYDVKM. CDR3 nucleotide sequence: TGTGCCAGCAGCGACCTCTACGAGCAGTACTTC. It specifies CASSDLYEQYF.

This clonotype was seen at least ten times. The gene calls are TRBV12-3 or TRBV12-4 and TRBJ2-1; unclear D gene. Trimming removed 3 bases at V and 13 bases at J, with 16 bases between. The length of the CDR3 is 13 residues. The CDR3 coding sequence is TGTGCCAGCAGTTTGTATAGGGCGCAGATCCAGTTCTTC. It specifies CASSLYRAQIQFF.

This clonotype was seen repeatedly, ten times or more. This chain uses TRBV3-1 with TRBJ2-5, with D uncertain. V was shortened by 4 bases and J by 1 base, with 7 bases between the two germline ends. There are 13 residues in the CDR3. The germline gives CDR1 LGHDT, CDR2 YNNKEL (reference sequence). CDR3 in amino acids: CASSPYAQETQYF. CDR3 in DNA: TGTGCCAGCAGCCCTTACGCCCAAGAGACCCAGTACTTC.

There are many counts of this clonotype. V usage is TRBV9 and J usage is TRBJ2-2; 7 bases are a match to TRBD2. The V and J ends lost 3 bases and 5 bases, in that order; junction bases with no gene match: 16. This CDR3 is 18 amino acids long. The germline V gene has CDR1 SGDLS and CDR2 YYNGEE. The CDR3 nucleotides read TGTGCCAGCAGCGCGGGAGGAGGGATATCAGAAAGGACCGGGGAGCTGTTTTTT. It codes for CASSAGGGISERTGELFF.

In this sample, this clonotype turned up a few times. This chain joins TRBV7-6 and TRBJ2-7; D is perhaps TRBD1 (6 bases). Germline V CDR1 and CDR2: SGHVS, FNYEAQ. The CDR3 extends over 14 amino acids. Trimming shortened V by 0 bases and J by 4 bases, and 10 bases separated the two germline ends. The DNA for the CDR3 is TGTGCCAGCAGCTTAGCGGGACAAGTTTACGAGCAGTACTTC. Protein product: CASSLAGQVYEQYF.

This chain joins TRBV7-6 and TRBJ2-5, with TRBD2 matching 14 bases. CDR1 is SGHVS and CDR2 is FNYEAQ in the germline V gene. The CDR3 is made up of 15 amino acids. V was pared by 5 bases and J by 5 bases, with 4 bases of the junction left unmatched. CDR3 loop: CASSMGLAGVETQYF. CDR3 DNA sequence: TGTGCCAGCAGCATGGGACTAGCGGGAGTGGAGACCCAGTACTTC.

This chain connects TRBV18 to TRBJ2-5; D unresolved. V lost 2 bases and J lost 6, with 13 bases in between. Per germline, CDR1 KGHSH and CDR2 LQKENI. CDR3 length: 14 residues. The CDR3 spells CASSPILSDQTQYF. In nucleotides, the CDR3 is TGTGCCAGCTCACCAATCCTGAGCGACCAGACCCAGTACTTC.

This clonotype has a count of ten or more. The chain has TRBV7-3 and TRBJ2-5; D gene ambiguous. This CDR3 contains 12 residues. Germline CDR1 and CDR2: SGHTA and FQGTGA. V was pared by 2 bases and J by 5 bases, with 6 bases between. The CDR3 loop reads CASSLGYETQYF. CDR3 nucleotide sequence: TGTGCCAGCAGCTTAGGTTACGAGACCCAGTACTTC.

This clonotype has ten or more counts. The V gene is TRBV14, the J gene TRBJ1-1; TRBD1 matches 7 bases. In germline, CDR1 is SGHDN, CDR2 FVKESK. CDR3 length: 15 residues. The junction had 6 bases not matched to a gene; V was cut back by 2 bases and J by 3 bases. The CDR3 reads CASSQNTGADTEAFF. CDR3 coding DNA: TGTGCCAGCAGCCAAAATACAGGGGCGGACACTGAAGCTTTCTTT.

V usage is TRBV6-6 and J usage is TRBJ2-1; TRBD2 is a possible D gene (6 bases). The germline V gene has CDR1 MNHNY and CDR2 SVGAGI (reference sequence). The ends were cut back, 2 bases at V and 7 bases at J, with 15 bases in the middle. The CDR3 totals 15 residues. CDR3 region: CASSYDGSPSNEQFF. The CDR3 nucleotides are TGTGCCAGCAGTTACGACGGGAGCCCCTCTAATGAGCAGTTCTTC.

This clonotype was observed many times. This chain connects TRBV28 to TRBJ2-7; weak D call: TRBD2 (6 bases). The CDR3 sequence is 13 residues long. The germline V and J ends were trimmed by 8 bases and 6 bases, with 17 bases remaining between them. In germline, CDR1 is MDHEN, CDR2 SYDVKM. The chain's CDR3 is CASGGRPGPEQYF. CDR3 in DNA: TGTGCCAGCGGGGGGAGGCCCGGCCCCGAGCAGTACTTC. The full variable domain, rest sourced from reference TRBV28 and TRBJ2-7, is DVKVTQSSRYLVKRTGEKVFLECVQDMDHENMFWYRQDPGLGLRLIYFSYDVKMKEKGDIPEGYSVSREKKERFSLILESASTNQTSMYLCASGGRPGPEQYFGPGTRLTVT.

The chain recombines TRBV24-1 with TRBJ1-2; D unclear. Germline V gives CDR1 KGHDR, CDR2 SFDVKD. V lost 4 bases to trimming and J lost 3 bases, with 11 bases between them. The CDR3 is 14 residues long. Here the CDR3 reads CATSDYNGDYGYTF. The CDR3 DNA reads TGTGCCACCAGTGACTACAATGGGGACTATGGCTACACCTTC.

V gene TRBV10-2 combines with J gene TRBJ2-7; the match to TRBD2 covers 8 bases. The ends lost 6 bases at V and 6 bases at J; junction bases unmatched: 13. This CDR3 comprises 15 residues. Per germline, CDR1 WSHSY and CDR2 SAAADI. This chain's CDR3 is CASRDPGTRTSEQYF. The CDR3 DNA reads TGCGCCAGCAGAGACCCCGGGACTAGAACGTCCGAGCAGTACTTC.

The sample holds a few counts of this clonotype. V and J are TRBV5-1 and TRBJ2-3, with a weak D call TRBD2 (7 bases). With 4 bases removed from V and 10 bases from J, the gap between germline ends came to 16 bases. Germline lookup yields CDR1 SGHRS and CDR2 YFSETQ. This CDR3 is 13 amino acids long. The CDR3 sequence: CASSPSGDKPQYF. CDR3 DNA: TGCGCCAGCAGCCCAAGCGGGGACAAGCCGCAGTATTTT.

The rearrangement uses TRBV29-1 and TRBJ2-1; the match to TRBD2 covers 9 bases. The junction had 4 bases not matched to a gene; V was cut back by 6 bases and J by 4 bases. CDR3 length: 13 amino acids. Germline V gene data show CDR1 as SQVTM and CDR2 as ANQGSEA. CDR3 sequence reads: CSVPSGNYNEQFF. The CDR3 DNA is TGCAGCGTCCCTAGCGGGAATTACAATGAGCAGTTCTTC.

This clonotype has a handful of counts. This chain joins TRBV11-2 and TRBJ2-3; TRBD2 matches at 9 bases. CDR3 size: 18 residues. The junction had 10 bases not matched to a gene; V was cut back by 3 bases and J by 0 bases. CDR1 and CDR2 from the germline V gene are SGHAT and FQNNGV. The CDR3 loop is CASSFRGAGGASTDTQYF. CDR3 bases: TGTGCCAGCAGCTTTCGGGGAGCGGGAGGCGCTAGCACAGATACGCAGTATTTT.

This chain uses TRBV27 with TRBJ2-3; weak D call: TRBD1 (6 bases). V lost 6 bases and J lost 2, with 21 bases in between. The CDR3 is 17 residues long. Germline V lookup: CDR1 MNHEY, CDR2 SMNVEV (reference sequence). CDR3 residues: CASSSRQAPPHTDTQYF. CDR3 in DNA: TGTGCCAGCAGCTCCCGACAGGCTCCCCCACACACAGATACGCAGTATTTT.

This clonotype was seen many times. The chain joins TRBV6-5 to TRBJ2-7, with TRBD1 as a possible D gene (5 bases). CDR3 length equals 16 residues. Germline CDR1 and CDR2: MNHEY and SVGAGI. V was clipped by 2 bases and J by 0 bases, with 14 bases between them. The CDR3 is CASSYRQLPYSYEQYF. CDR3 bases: TGTGCCAGCAGTTACCGACAGTTACCCTACTCCTACGAGCAGTACTTC.

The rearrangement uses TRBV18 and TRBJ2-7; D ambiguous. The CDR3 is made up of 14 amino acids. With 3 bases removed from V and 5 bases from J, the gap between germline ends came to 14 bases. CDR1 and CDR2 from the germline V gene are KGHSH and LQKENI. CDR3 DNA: TGTGCCAGCTCACCGCTAACGCTAGGCCACGAGCAGTACTTC. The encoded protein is CASSPLTLGHEQYF.

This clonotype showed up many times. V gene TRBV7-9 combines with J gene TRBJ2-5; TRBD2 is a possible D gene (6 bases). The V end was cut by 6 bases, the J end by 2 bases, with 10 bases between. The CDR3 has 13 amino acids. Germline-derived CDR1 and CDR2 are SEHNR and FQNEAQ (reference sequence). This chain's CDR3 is CASSSSEQETQYF. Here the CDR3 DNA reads TGTGCCAGCAGTTCTAGCGAACAAGAGACCCAGTACTTC.